These 24 T cell receptor beta chains originate from one sample sequenced in a study of T-cell reconstitution after alpha-beta-depleted transplantation in children. Preparation of the TCRbeta library involved a method that used unique molecular identifiers. TCRdb used MiXCR to reprocess the PCR reads, holding one entry per CDR3 protein. The table lists 490,000 or so distinct CDR3 sequences, around an eighth of them singletons. The sample was PBMCs from the stem cell graft donor, taken from the stem cell graft. These receptors originate from a human donor who donated a stem cell graft to a child with combined immunodeficiency.

In its sample, this clonotype was seen many times. The V call is TRBV9, the J call TRBJ1-1, with no clear D. Trimming shortened V by 0 bases and J by 0 bases, and 9 bases separated the two germline ends. Per the germline V gene, CDR1 is SGDLS and CDR2 is YYNGEE. The CDR3 is made up of 15 amino acids. CDR3 DNA sequence: TGTGCCAGCAGCGTAGTGTCTGTCATGAACACTGAAGCTTTCTTT. Protein product: CASSVVSVMNTEAFF.

This clonotype was counted ten times or more. The gene calls are TRBV12-3 or TRBV12-4 and TRBJ2-2; 7 bases are a match to TRBD2. The junction had 0 bases not matched to a gene; V was cut back by 1 base and J by 7 bases. The CDR3 loop spans 13 amino acids. CDR3 amino acids: CASSLGEGGELFF. The DNA of the CDR3 is TGTGCCAGCAGTTTAGGGGAGGGCGGGGAGCTGTTTTTT.

Only a few counts were recorded for this clonotype. The rearrangement links TRBV6-5 to TRBJ2-3; 11 bases match TRBD2. Trimming at V came to 2 bases and at J to 10 bases, leaving 8 bases not matched to a gene. Germline V gene data show CDR1 as MNHEY and CDR2 as SVGAGI. The length of the CDR3 is 15 residues. The CDR3 coding sequence is TGTGCCAGCAGTTACGGTAGCGGGGGGGGTAGGGCGCAGTATTTT. Amino acid sequence: CASSYGSGGGRAQYF.

The rearrangement links TRBV10-3 to TRBJ2-2; tentatively, D is TRBD1 (6 bases). V lost 7 bases, J lost 2 bases, and 14 bases lay in between. The germline CDR1 and CDR2 sequences are ENHRY and SYGVKD. The CDR3 spans 15 residues. CDR3 amino acids: CAIKLTGTNTGELFF. The CDR3 region has the DNA TGTGCCATCAAGTTAACAGGGACCAACACCGGGGAGCTGTTTTTT.

The table lists this clonotype with a few counts. The rearrangement uses TRBV29-1 and TRBJ1-5; 11 bases match TRBD1. The V and J ends lost 7 bases and 10 bases, in that order; junction bases with no gene match: 6. Germline assignment: CDR1 SQVTM and CDR2 ANQGSEA. The CDR3 contains 12 residues. The CDR3 DNA sequence: TGCAGCGCTGGGGACAGGGGGTCCCCCCAGCATTTT. Translation: CSAGDRGSPQHF.

This rearrangement joins TRBV5-1 to TRBJ2-7; tentatively, D is TRBD1 (6 bases). The CDR3 length is 17 residues. Germline V gene lookup returns CDR1 SGHRS and CDR2 YFSETQ. V was cut by 3 bases and J by 2 bases, with 21 bases left in between. CDR3 region: CASSSGPPGHQTYEQYF. CDR3 DNA sequence: TGCGCCAGCAGCTCGGGCCCCCCGGGACACCAAACCTACGAGCAGTACTTC.

This clonotype was observed many times. The V call is TRBV10-3, the J call TRBJ1-1, with 8 bases identical to TRBD1. The CDR3 contains 13 residues. Looked up from germline, CDR1 is ENHRY and CDR2 is SYGVKD. Losses at the gene ends were 6 bases for V and 4 bases for J; bases not matched to a gene: 4. This CDR3 reads CAIRVGTGTEAFF. The CDR3 bases are TGTGCCATCAGGGTAGGGACAGGCACTGAAGCTTTCTTT.

The sample holds a few counts of this clonotype. The V and J genes are TRBV27 and TRBJ2-7, with D maybe TRBD2 (5 bases). Trimming took off 5 bases at V and 0 bases at J, with 17 bases between the two ends. Per germline, CDR1 MNHEY and CDR2 SMNVEV (reference sequence). The CDR3 extends over 16 amino acids. The CDR3 loop reads CASSPRGVRDSYEQYF. CDR3 DNA sequence: TGTGCCAGCAGTCCCCGGGGAGTTAGGGACTCCTACGAGCAGTACTTC.

The chain recombines TRBV11-2 with TRBJ2-7; D is unclear. The CDR3 is 14 amino acids. V was clipped by 6 bases and J by 2 bases, with 14 bases between them. Germline lookup yields CDR1 SGHAT and CDR2 FQNNGV. The CDR3 here is CASSATGGTYEQYF. The CDR3 DNA sequence: TGTGCCAGCAGTGCCACGGGCGGAACCTACGAGCAGTACTTC. The variable domain in full, completed from reference TRBV11-2 and TRBJ2-7, reads EAGVAQSPRYKIIEKRQSVAFWCNPISGHATLYWYQQILGQGPKLLIQFQNNGVVDDSQLPKDRFSAERLKGVDSTLKIQPAKLEDSAVYLCASSATGGTYEQYFGPGTRLTVT.

The chain recombines TRBV12-3 or TRBV12-4 with TRBJ1-6; D unresolved. V shed 7 bases and J shed 10 bases, with 11 bases lying between them. This CDR3 has 12 residues. CDR3 protein: CASTTRRSPLHF. CDR3 DNA sequence: TGTGCCAGCACGACACGTAGATCACCCCTCCACTTT.

This clonotype was found a few times. CDR3 in DNA: TGTGCCAGCAGTTTAGAAGGGACTAGTCTGTTCTTC. Translating it yields CASSLEGTSLFF. This sequence joins TRBV12-3 or TRBV12-4 and TRBJ2-1, with 8 bases that match TRBD2. Trimming removed 1 base from V and 15 bases from J; junction bases left unmatched: 5. This CDR3 is 12 amino acids long.

This clonotype was observed many times. The chain is built from TRBV18 and TRBJ2-7; D unresolved. Trimming removed 3 bases at V and 2 bases at J, with 11 bases between. Germline loops: CDR1 KGHSH, CDR2 LQKENI. The CDR3 has 14 amino acids. CDR3 loop: CASSPLGTTYEQYF. The CDR3 nucleotides are TGTGCCAGCTCACCCCTCGGTACTACCTACGAGCAGTACTTC.

This clonotype was seen more than once but under ten times. This rearrangement joins TRBV29-1 to TRBJ1-5, with a possible D match to TRBD1 (5 bases). The germline gives CDR1 SQVTM, CDR2 ANQGSEA. The CDR3 covers 13 residues. V gave up 0 bases and J gave up 9 bases, with 12 bases separating them. DNA of the CDR3: TGCAGCGTTGAAGAGGGGCGGGGTCGGCCCCAGCATTTT. Translating it yields CSVEEGRGRPQHF.

This clonotype has ten or more counts. This chain connects TRBV5-1 to TRBJ2-1; TRBD2 might be the D (6 bases). The CDR3 is 15 amino acids. Germline V gene sequence: CDR1 SGHRS, CDR2 YFSETQ. The V and J ends lost 0 bases and 4 bases respectively, with 11 bases between them. The chain's CDR3 is CASSLDFSGYNEQFF. The CDR3 DNA follows: TGCGCCAGCAGCTTGGATTTTAGCGGTTACAATGAGCAGTTCTTC.

Concerning this clonotype: A much larger clone differs from this one at a single base, so this may be a read error. This chain uses TRBV11-2 with TRBJ2-1, with no clear D. The CDR3 is 15 amino acids. With 0 bases removed from V and 0 bases from J, the gap between germline ends came to 6 bases. CDR1 and CDR2 (germline): SGHAT, FQNNGV. CDR3 amino acids: CASSLDPGSYNEQFF. The CDR3 DNA follows: TGTGCCAGCAGCTTAGATCCCGGCTCCTACAATGAGCAGTTCTTC.

At least ten counts were recorded for this clonotype. The rearrangement links TRBV6-1 to TRBJ2-3; D is unresolved. Between the trimmed V and J ends, which lost 4 bases and 5 bases, there was a span of 13 bases. The CDR3 length is 14 residues. Germline values: CDR1 MNHNS, CDR2 SASEGT. CDR3 coding DNA: TGTGCCAGCAGTGCCCTCCTACTGGGAGATACGCAGTATTTT. Translating gives CASSALLLGDTQYF.

This clonotype came up many times. V is TRBV6-2 or TRBV6-3 and J is TRBJ2-3, with a tentative D call TRBD2 (7 bases). V was cut by 5 bases and J by 2 bases, with 17 bases left in between. The CDR3 has 16 residues. Per germline, CDR1 MNHEY and CDR2 SVGEGT. CDR3: CASSRGLAGVTDTQYF. The CDR3 DNA sequence: TGTGCCAGCAGTCGGGGGCTCGCGGGAGTCACAGATACGCAGTATTTT.

This sequence joins TRBV6-6 and TRBJ2-7, with D unresolved. V was cut by 0 bases and J by 7 bases, with 7 bases left in between. The CDR3 extends over 12 amino acids. Looked up from germline, CDR1 is MNHNY and CDR2 is SVGAGI (reference sequence). CDR3 residues: CASSYSGLEQYF. The CDR3 bases are TGTGCCAGCAGTTACTCAGGATTGGAGCAGTACTTC.

This clonotype came up a few times. The J gene is TRBJ2-1, the V gene TRBV7-2; TRBD1 or TRBD2 may be the D gene (6 bases each). Germline V gene lookup returns CDR1 SGHTA and CDR2 FQGNSA. The CDR3 runs 15 residues. V dropped 8 bases and J dropped 9 bases, with 23 bases sitting between them. CDR3 nucleotide sequence: TGTGCCAGCGGGTCTGGGGGGCGGGGAATCCGTGAGCAGTTCTTC. Protein: CASGSGGRGIREQFF. The full variable domain, rest sourced from reference TRBV7-2 and TRBJ2-1, is GAGVSQSPSNKVTEKGKDVELRCDPISGHTALYWYRQSLGQGLEFLIYFQGNSAPDKSGLPSDRFSAERTGGSVSTLTIQRTQQEDSAVYLCASGSGGRGIREQFFGPGTRLTVL.

This clonotype appeared a few times. This rearrangement joins TRBV30 to TRBJ2-7; D perhaps matches TRBD1 (6 bases). In germline, CDR1 is GTSNPN, CDR2 SVGIG (reference sequence). The ends were cut back, 3 bases at V and 3 bases at J, with 9 bases in the middle. CDR3 length equals 12 residues. CDR3 residues: CAWRDSGYEQYF. Here the CDR3 DNA reads TGTGCCTGGAGGGACAGTGGCTACGAGCAGTACTTC.

This clonotype has only a few counts. The chain couples TRBV4-2 to TRBJ1-2; 7 bases fit TRBD1. V was clipped by 3 bases and J by 2 bases; unmatched bases: 9. Germline V CDR1 and CDR2: LGHNA, YNFKEQ. The CDR3 has 16 amino acids. CDR3 sequence (DNA): TGTGCCAGCAGCCACCACGACAGGGAGGGGAACTATGGCTACACCTTC. Translated: CASSHHDREGNYGYTF.

The V gene is TRBV25-1, the J gene TRBJ2-5, with TRBD1 identical over 8 bases. Trimming at V came to 2 bases and at J to 5 bases, leaving 4 bases not matched to a gene. Germline loops: CDR1 MGHDK, CDR2 SYGVNS. The CDR3 covers 14 residues. CDR3 coding DNA: TGTGCCAGCAGTGAAGACAGGGGAGCGGAGACCCAGTACTTC. Translating it yields CASSEDRGAETQYF.

This clonotype has just a few counts. CDR3 amino acids: CASSSEREGDTQYF. The CDR3 DNA reads as TGTGCCAGCAGCTCCGAACGGGAAGGAGATACGCAGTATTTT. The genes are TRBV28 and TRBJ2-3; TRBD2 is a possible D gene (5 bases). The CDR3 loop spans 14 amino acids. Germline V gene data show CDR1 as MDHEN and CDR2 as SYDVKM. The germline V and J ends were trimmed by 6 bases and 5 bases, with 15 bases remaining between them.

This clonotype was recorded at least ten times. This CDR3 is CASSLDSANNEQFF. CDR3 in DNA: TGTGCCAGCAGCTTAGATAGCGCGAACAATGAGCAGTTCTTC. This chain links TRBV7-9 with TRBJ2-1, with a possible D match to TRBD2 (5 bases). The length of the CDR3 is 14 residues. V lost 1 base and J lost 5, with 9 bases in between. Germline V gene sequence: CDR1 SEHNR, CDR2 FQNEAQ (reference sequence).